This T cell receptor (beta chain) comes out of a study of blood T cell repertoires in COVID-19. In the authors' workflow: How many nucleated cells were present was estimated from reference gene primer amplification. Produced via immunoSEQ multiplex PCR; TCRdb's table is partial and in-frame only. V and J calls and clone size are given by that table; D and trimming were obtained from the DNA. In the table there are a few hundred thousand clones, 89% of which are singletons. Sequenced material: peripheral blood. This clonotype originated in a woman aged 55-70 years with acute or convalescent COVID-19.

For the CDR3, the DNA is TGTGCCAGCAGCCCAAATACAAAAGACACTGAAGCTTTCTTT. Translating gives CASSPNTKDTEAFF. This sequence joins TRBV5-4 and TRBJ1-1; D gene unclear. Trimming removed 4 bases from V and 3 bases from J, with 13 bases in between. The germline CDR1 and CDR2 sequences are SGHNT and YYREEE (reference sequence). The CDR3 runs to 14 residues. Combining the CDR3 with reference TRBV5-4 and TRBJ1-1 gives the whole variable domain ETGVTQSPTHLIKTRGQQVTLRCSSQSGHNTVSWYQQALGQGPQFIFQYYREEENGRGNFPPRFSGLQFPNYSSELNVNALELDDSALYLCASSPNTKDTEAFFGQGTRLTVV.